This T cell receptor beta chain appears in the sequencing data of a study of T-cell reconstitution after alpha-beta-depleted transplantation in children. Germline CDR1 SGHAT, CDR2 FQNNGV. Trimming pared 3 bases from V and 5 bases from J, leaving 15 bases between. The CDR3 has 15 amino acids. The table lists this clonotype with a few counts. Unique molecular identifiers were incorporated when the TCRbeta library was constructed. TCRdb passed the PCR reads through MiXCR, listing each CDR3 protein once. The sample carries about 200,000 distinct CDR3 sequences, more than 14% recorded once. This TCR was recovered from a human donor who donated a stem cell graft to a child with acute lymphoblastic leukemia. The J gene is TRBJ2-3, the V gene TRBV11-2; possibly TRBD2 for D (5 bases). Sample: PBMCs from the stem cell graft donor, taken from the stem cell graft. The chain's CDR3 is CASSFRSPGLDTQYF. The CDR3 DNA reads TGTGCCAGCAGCTTCCGTTCGCCGGGGTTAGATACGCAGTATTTT.